This T cell receptor (beta chain) was captured by sequencing in a study of blood T cells in healthy people across ages. Points from the study as a whole: Using unsorted PBMCs precluded a conclusive naive versus antigen-experienced comparison. Age brought a roughly linear fall in TCR beta diversity measured per million T cells.

Points on this clonotype: Its matching antigen is unknown.

Every sample yielded at least 6.5 million isolated PBMCs. The V end lost 3 bases, the J end lost 7 bases, and 23 bases lay between the germline ends. The CDR3 sequence is 16 residues long. The germline CDR1 and CDR2 sequences are SGHRS and YFSETQ. PCR was performed a second time for about 6 to 12 cycles using a sample-barcoded 5' primer and a J-beta primer mix. TCRdb reprocessed the 5' RACE reads via MiXCR and lists one record per CDR3 protein. Among hundreds of thousands of distinct CDR3 sequences listed, around 43% were seen once. This TCR was recovered from a man between 60 and 70 years old in good health. This chain joins TRBV5-1 and TRBJ2-7; possible D gene TRBD2, 7 bases. Input material: blood. Written as DNA, the CDR3 is TGCGCCAGCAGCTCCGGCGCGGGGGCGTCCTACAATGAGCAGTACTTC. This translates into CASSSGAGASYNEQYF. Based on the CDR3 plus reference TRBV5-1 and TRBJ2-7, the full variable domain is KAGVTQTPRYLIKTRGQQVTLSCSPISGHRSVSWYQQTPGQGLQFLFEYFSETQRNKGNFPGRFSGRQFSNSRSEMNVSTLELGDSALYLCASSSGAGASYNEQYFGPGTRLTVT.